One and the same sample provided the 27 T cell receptor beta chains below, sequenced in a study of tumor-infiltrating lymphocytes in primary liver carcinoma. Starting material for RNA and DNA co-extraction consisted of about 20-33 mg of unsorted bulk tissue. Synthesis of TCR beta cDNA was carried out from around 540 ng total RNA with a constant-region primer. Nested multiplex PCR, run for three rounds with slightly modified ARM-PCR, yielded TCR beta libraries. TRBV1-TRBV30 forward primers paired with a C-beta reverse primer drove the first two PCR rounds, 10 cycles each. TCRdb recomputed calls from the multiplex PCR reads with MiXCR, one row per CDR3 protein. The sample carries about 32,000 distinct CDR3 sequences, around 80% recorded once. The sequencing input was liver tumor tissue from sampling region 5. Subset given: tumor region T5, tumor centre. The receptors come from a man aged 35 to 55 with primary liver carcinoma and hepatitis B virus infection.

This clonotype rates as medium-sized. The chain uses TRBV18 and TRBJ2-5, with 13 bases lining up with TRBD2. V lost 4 bases and J lost 6; bases outside the gene matches: 8. This CDR3 has 16 amino acids. Germline lookup yields CDR1 KGHSH and CDR2 LQKENI. CDR3 bases: TGTGCCAGCTCACTAAGGACTAGCGGGAGTGAGAAGACCCAGTACTTC. This encodes CASSLRTSGSEKTQYF.

Concerning this clonotype itself: The junction departs from the called germline gene at one end, perhaps through a read error. V and J are TRBV12-3 or TRBV12-4 and TRBJ2-4; weak D call: TRBD2 (7 bases). The CDR3 runs 18 residues. The CDR3 region is CASSLLGGGDIAKNVQYF. DNA for the CDR3: TGTGCCAGCAGTTTATTGGGTGGGGGGGACATAGCCAAAAACGTTCAGTACTTC.

As concerns this clonotype: The junction differs from germline at one of its ends, possibly a read error. The V call is TRBV6-2 or TRBV6-3, the J call TRBJ2-7; 9 bases fit TRBD1. CDR1 and CDR2 (germline): MNHEY, SVGEGT. This CDR3 comprises 14 residues. The CDR3: CACSYRGRIYEQYF. The CDR3 DNA is TGTGCCTGCAGTTACAGGGGGCGAATATACGAGCAGTACTTC.

The chain uses TRBV6-5 and TRBJ2-7, with 10 nucleotides matching TRBD1. The CDR3 has 16 amino acids. Per germline, CDR1 MNHEY and CDR2 SVGAGI. CDR3 coding DNA: TGTGCTATCAGTCCGGGACAGGGGACCAGCTCCTACGAGCAGTACTTC. Amino acids: CAISPGQGTSSYEQYF.

On this clonotype itself: Compared with germline, one end of the junction differs, possibly owing to a read error. J is TRBJ2-7 and V is TRBV4-1; 10 bases map to TRBD1. The germline gives CDR1 MGHRA, CDR2 YSYEKL. The CDR3 totals 14 residues. The CDR3: CATSQGDRGGEQYF. CDR3 coding DNA: TGCGCCACCAGCCAAGGGGACAGGGGAGGCGAGCAATACTTC.

Remarks on this clonotype: The conserved phenylalanine or tryptophan normally closing the CDR3 is absent here, so this likely arose from a read error. The rearrangement links TRBV6-1 to TRBJ2-5, with D perhaps being TRBD1 or TRBD2 (6 bases each). Germline V lookup: CDR1 MNHNS, CDR2 SASEGT. This CDR3 region has 15 residues. This CDR3 reads CASSAPTGGGEIQYL. CDR3 DNA: TGTGCCAGCAGTGCACCGACAGGAGGGGGAGAGATCCAGTACCTC.

This clonotype has a handful of counts. J is TRBJ2-7 and V is TRBV20-1; perhaps TRBD1 as D (6 bases). Germline V lookup: CDR1 DFQATT, CDR2 SNEGSKA (reference sequence). The V end lost 1 base, the J end lost 4 bases, and 20 bases lay between the germline ends. The CDR3 totals 16 residues. In nucleotides, the CDR3 is TGCAGTGCTAGAGCTATTGGGGACATGCCACCTTACGAGCAGTACTTC. Translated: CSARAIGDMPPYEQYF.

As for this clonotype: The conserved phenylalanine or tryptophan is not found at the CDR3 terminus, so this likely reflects a read error. The rearrangement uses TRBV6-2 or TRBV6-3 and TRBJ1-1; D not resolved. CDR1 and CDR2 (germline): MNHEY, SVGEGT. This CDR3 region has 14 residues. CDR3 amino acids: CANSYPELNTEAFL. CDR3 nucleotides: TGTGCCAACAGTTACCCAGAGCTTAACACTGAAGCTTTCCTT.

With respect to this clonotype: Because it lacks the conserved phenylalanine or tryptophan at the end, this CDR3 is likely a read error. The V call is TRBV6-5, the J call TRBJ2-7; the match to TRBD1 covers 10 bases. With 9 bases clipped from V and 0 bases from J, the junction kept 11 bases outside the gene matches. The CDR3 length is 16 residues. The V gene's germline CDR1 is MNHEY and CDR2 SVGAGI. CDR3 sequence: CASSPGQGTSSYEQYL. CDR3 coding DNA: TGTGCCAGTAGTCCGGGACAGGGGACCAGCTCCTACGAGCAGTACTTA.

This clonotype was counted many times. This chain uses TRBV14 with TRBJ2-1; either TRBD1 or TRBD2 may supply D (5 bases each). The CDR3 is 14 amino acids. Germline V gene data show CDR1 as SGHDN and CDR2 as FVKESK. Trimming removed 3 bases at V and 6 bases at J, with 12 bases between. CDR3 DNA sequence: TGTGCCAGCAGCCAGGGGGTTGTGAGCAATGAGCAGTTCTTC. This translates into CASSQGVVSNEQFF.

A note on this clonotype: One end of the junction is discordant with germline, which a read error may explain. The rearrangement links TRBV6-2 or TRBV6-3 to TRBJ1-1; D ambiguous. CDR3 length: 14 amino acids. Germline V gene lookup returns CDR1 MNHEY and CDR2 SVGEGT. The CDR3 is CVSSYPELNIEAFF. For the CDR3, the DNA is TGTGTCAGCAGTTACCCAGAGCTGAACATCGAAGCTTTCTTT.

A note on this clonotype: A clone one base away is much larger, so this may be a read error. This chain connects TRBV11-2 to TRBJ2-2; 8 positions agree with TRBD1. Germline-derived CDR1 and CDR2 are SGHAT and FQNNGV. This CDR3 spans 17 amino acids. This chain's CDR3 is CANSFDRDRIGAGELFF. The CDR3, as DNA: TGTGCCAACAGCTTTGATCGGGACAGGATCGGCGCCGGGGAGTTGTTTTTT.

Concerning this clonotype itself: An end of the junction does not agree with germline; a read error may underlie this. V is TRBV6-6 and J is TRBJ1-2; tentatively, D is TRBD1 (6 bases). Germline CDR1 is MNHNY and CDR2 is SVGAGI (reference sequence). The CDR3 consists of 14 residues. The CDR3 DNA follows: TGTACCAGCAGTTACTCGTACAGGGATTATGGCTACACCTTC. This encodes CTSSYSYRDYGYTF.

This clonotype has a single count. This chain links TRBV29-1 with TRBJ1-1; D unclear. The V gene's germline CDR1 is SQVTM and CDR2 ANQGSEA. The V and J ends lost 3 bases and 6 bases respectively, with 17 bases between them. The length of the CDR3 is 14 residues. The CDR3 bases are TGCAGCGTTGAGGGGATGCCGTCCCCGCCTGAAGCTTTCTTT. It is translated as CSVEGMPSPPEAFF.

To note about this clonotype: The junction departs from germline at one end; a sequencing error may be responsible. The chain employs TRBV12-3 or TRBV12-4 and TRBJ1-1; D is uncertain. The length of the CDR3 is 12 residues. The CDR3, as DNA: TGTACCAGCAGCCACTCTCTCACTGAAGCTTTCTTT. This codes for CTSSHSLTEAFF.

The chain has TRBV30 and TRBJ2-5; D unclear. Germline CDR1 is GTSNPN and CDR2 is SVGIG (reference sequence). CDR3 length: 12 amino acids. This chain's CDR3 is CVRSESLETQYF. As DNA, the CDR3 is TGTGTCCGGAGTGAGAGCCTAGAGACCCAGTACTTC.

The CDR3 coding sequence is TGTGCCTGCTCAGAGCGCGGTTCTCAAGAGACCCAGTACTTC. Translating gives CACSERGSQETQYF. The chain carries TRBV30 and TRBJ2-5; no definite D call. With 6 bases removed from V and 2 bases from J, the gap between germline ends came to 16 bases. The CDR3 is 14 residues long. CDR1 and CDR2 (germline): GTSNPN, SVGIG (reference sequence).

This clonotype occurred a few times. It may be a read error: a sequence one base away is much more abundant. The chain has TRBV24-1 and TRBJ1-5, with unresolved D. CDR1 KGHDR and CDR2 SFDVKD come from the germline V gene. There are 13 residues in the CDR3. The CDR3 nucleotides read TGTGCCATCAGTGATTCCGGGTTTTGGCCCCAGCATTTT. Translating gives CAISDSGFWPQHF.

This chain links TRBV6-2 or TRBV6-3 with TRBJ1-1; TRBD1 is a possible D gene (6 bases). Germline assignment: CDR1 MNHEY and CDR2 SVGEGT. Trimming left V 5 bases short and J 2 bases short, with 15 bases between. The CDR3 spans 15 residues. The CDR3 spells CASSHRRGLNTEAFF. In DNA, the CDR3 is TGTGCCAGCAGTCACAGGCGGGGGCTTAACACTGAAGCTTTCTTT.

As regards this clonotype: The junction shows a germline mismatch at one end, possibly a read error. The gene calls are TRBV7-9 and TRBJ2-1; D could derive from TRBD1 or TRBD2 (5 bases each). Looked up from germline, CDR1 is SEHNR and CDR2 is FQNEAQ (reference sequence). This CDR3 has 17 amino acids. As DNA, the CDR3 is TGTGCCAGCAGCTTACCATATGAGGGGCCTAAAGCAAATGGGCAGTTCTTC. It translates to CASSLPYEGPKANGQFF.

This clonotype was observed a few times. The J gene is TRBJ1-4, the V gene TRBV25-1, with 7 bases matching TRBD1. The V gene end was trimmed by 2 bases and the J gene end by 3 bases; junction bases not matched to a gene: 3. CDR1 and CDR2 (germline): MGHDK, SYGVNS. CDR3 length: 15 amino acids. The CDR3 DNA reads TGTGCCAGCAGTGAACAGGGGGGGGCTAATGAAAAACTGTTTTTT. It codes for CASSEQGGANEKLFF.

As regards this clonotype: In this CDR3 the conserved last residue, phenylalanine or tryptophan, is missing, so a read error is likely. No DNA is shown, since the ends of the CDR3 on it are uncertain; the CDR3 is the one TCRdb lists. J is TRBJ2-1 and V is TRBV30; the table's D call, TRBD2, has no DNA check behind it. The CDR3 numbers 18 amino acids, ends counted. The V gene's germline CDR1 is GTSNPN and CDR2 SVGIG (reference sequence). This CDR3 reads CAWRGDTSGSLWSNEQFS.

The chain links TRBV6-2 or TRBV6-3 to TRBJ2-7, with unresolved D. CDR3 length equals 13 residues. V was shortened by 8 bases and J by 9 bases, with 20 bases between the two germline ends. Per the germline V gene, CDR1 is MNHEY and CDR2 is SVGEGT. The CDR3, as DNA: TGTGCCAGCTCCTACATTGTCCTACGAGGGCAGTACTTC. It codes for CASSYIVLRGQYF.

As to this clonotype: The junction does not match germline at one end; this may be a read error. The chain is built from TRBV6-1 and TRBJ2-2, with TRBD2 identical over 7 bases. This CDR3 comprises 15 residues. Germline-derived CDR1 and CDR2 are MNHNS and SASEGT. The CDR3 DNA reads as TGTGCCAGCAGCGGACTAGTGGGAACGGTCGGGGAGCTGTATTTT. It is translated as CASSGLVGTVGELYF.

Turning to this clonotype: One junction end disagrees with the germline gene, perhaps due to a read error. J is TRBJ2-5 and V is TRBV5-5; D remains ambiguous. This CDR3 comprises 14 residues. Germline CDR1 and CDR2: SGHKS and YYEKEE (reference sequence). The CDR3 spells CATSPQHGRETQYF. The CDR3 DNA reads as TGTGCCACCAGCCCACAACATGGTCGAGAGACCCAGTACTTC. Using reference TRBV5-5 and TRBJ2-5 for the parts outside the CDR3, the full variable domain is DAGVTQSPTHLIKTRGQQVTLRCSPISGHKSVSWYQQVLGQGPQFIFQYYEKEERGRGNFPDRFSARQFPNYSSELNVNALLLGDSALYLCATSPQHGRETQYFGPGTRLLVL.

On this clonotype: No conserved phenylalanine or tryptophan ends this CDR3, so it is likely a read error. Because the CDR3's place on the DNA is in doubt, the DNA is left out and the CDR3 is given as listed by TCRdb. The chain employs TRBV11-2 and TRBJ2-7; TRBD1 was called by the table and not checked on the DNA. Both ends counted, the CDR3 spans 16 residues. Germline CDR1 SGHAT, CDR2 FQNNGV. The chain's CDR3 is CASSLEMAPKPYEQCL.

The chain has TRBV11-1 and TRBJ2-3, with TRBD2 matching over 9 bases. V gave up 4 bases and J gave up 4 bases; unmatched junction bases: 6. Germline assignment: CDR1 SGHAT and CDR2 FQDESV (reference sequence). The CDR3 is 15 amino acids. The CDR3 nucleotides read TGTGCCAGCAGCTCGGGACTAGCCGGGGCAGATACGCAGTATTTT. Translated: CASSSGLAGADTQYF.